The sequence of this TCR beta chain was determined in a study of T cells expressing NK-cell markers. UMIs were included in TCR beta cDNA generated by 5'RACE template switching. TCRdb re-called the 5' RACE reads and catalogs CDR3 proteins one per entry, DNA excluded. This sample's clone table lists about 550,000 distinct CDR3 sequences. Study results and caveats: As a fraction of CD8+ T cells, dominant NKG2C+ clonotypes reached roughly 1.0-7.5% in six donors.

Comments on this clonotype: Its specificity is not known.

Per the germline V gene, CDR1 is SGHAT and CDR2 is FQNNGV. The CDR3 has 16 amino acids. The V and J genes are TRBV11-2 and TRBJ2-5; without DNA, the TCRdb call of TRBD1 cannot be checked. Material for sequencing was blood T cells: a sorted CD56 or NKG2C T cell subset, CD4+ or CD8+ T cells, or bulk PBMC T cells (not recorded which). The receptor was derived from a man aged 18 to 35 in good health. CDR3 residues: CASSLGEMTGWETQYF.